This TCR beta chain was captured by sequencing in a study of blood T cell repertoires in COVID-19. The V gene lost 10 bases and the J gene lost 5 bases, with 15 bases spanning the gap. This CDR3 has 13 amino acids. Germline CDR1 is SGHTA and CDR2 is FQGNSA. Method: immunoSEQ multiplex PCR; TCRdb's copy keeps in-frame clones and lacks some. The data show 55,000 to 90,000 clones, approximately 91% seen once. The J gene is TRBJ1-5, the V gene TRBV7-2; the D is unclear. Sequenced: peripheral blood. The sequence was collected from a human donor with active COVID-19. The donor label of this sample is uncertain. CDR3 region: CATAAGLDQPQHF. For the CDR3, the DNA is TGTGCCACCGCGGCGGGATTGGATCAGCCCCAGCATTTT.